This T cell receptor beta chain was retrieved from a study of shared clonotypes between healthy human individuals. The sample holds one count of this clone. Cells designated naive CD8 were CD45RO-negative and were positively selected for CCR7, with terminally differentiated effector memory CD45RA+ cells excluded. Only in-frame clones appear in the TCRdb table, and some are missing; sequencing was by immunoSEQ multiplex PCR. Among about 2.2 million clones, around 95% were seen once, and the ten largest hold less than 2%. Trimming stripped 3 bases from V and 3 bases from J, with 6 bases between. Germline V gene data show CDR1 as SGHNT and CDR2 as YYREEE (reference sequence). The CDR3 spans 12 residues.

The sequencing sample was made of naive CD8+ T cells from PBMCs. This TCR derives from a man aged 18 to 30 in good health. Some clones in this sample may be carry-over from other donors' samples. The chain employs TRBV5-4 and TRBJ2-5; D call uncertain. CDR3 amino acids: CASSSGKETQYF. The CDR3 nucleotides are TGTGCCAGCAGCTCGGGTAAAGAGACCCAGTACTTC.